These 4 T cell receptor beta chains were sequenced from one sample in a study of regulatory T cells in long-lasting Graves disease. Library construction for TCR beta used iRepertoire HTBI primers and Arm-PCR of CDR3 regions. From the multiplex PCR reads, TCRdb called clonotypes with MiXCR, one entry per CDR3 protein. The profile shows hundreds of thousands of distinct CDR3 sequences, around 21% of them singletons. Time point defined: persistent/refractory GD, antithyroid drugs over 5 years with positive TRAb. RNA isolated from PBMCs was used to make the TCR library. This sample comprised peripheral blood mononuclear cells (PBMCs), obtained when the disease was refractory, from a patient treated with antithyroid drugs. Every receptor here comes from a female donor with Graves disease.

As regards this clonotype: Its ends do not fully match the called genes, so a read error is possible. This chain links TRBV10-3 with TRBJ2-1, with 10 bases that match TRBD1. The germline V gene encodes CDR1 ENHRY and CDR2 SYGVKD. The CDR3 runs to 10 residues. Here the CDR3 reads CAIRDRGPVF. CDR3 in DNA: TGTGCCATCAGAGACAGGGGGCCTGTCTTC.

Ten or more counts support this clonotype. This rearrangement joins TRBV6-1 to TRBJ2-5, with 12 bases lining up with TRBD2. Germline trimming cut 4 bases from V and 5 bases from J; bases unmatched to any gene: 5. The length of the CDR3 is 15 residues. Germline CDR1 is MNHNS and CDR2 is SASEGT. The CDR3 DNA reads as TGTGCCAGCAGTGCTAGCGGGAGGGCCTTTGAGACCCAGTACTTC. Its translation: CASSASGRAFETQYF.

In this sample, this clonotype turned up many times. J is TRBJ1-2 and V is TRBV29-1; the D is unclear. The CDR3 extends over 12 amino acids. V lost 8 bases and J 8 bases, leaving 18 bases between the germline ends. From germline, CDR1 is SQVTM and CDR2 ANQGSEA. The CDR3 DNA follows: TGCAGCATCACGGAGAGGGTTGGGGGCTACACCTTC. Its translation: CSITERVGGYTF. Full variable domain (rest looked up from reference TRBV29-1 and TRBJ1-2): SAVISQKPSRDICQRGTSLTIQCQVDSQVTMMFWYRQQPGQSLTLIATANQGSEATYESGFVIDKFPISRPNLTFSTLTVSNMSPEDSSIYLCSITERVGGYTFGSGTRLTVV.

At least ten counts were recorded for this clonotype. V gene TRBV20-1 combines with J gene TRBJ1-2; 10 nucleotides agree with TRBD1. CDR1 and CDR2 from the germline V gene are DFQATT and SNEGSKA (reference sequence). J lost 3 bases, V lost 4 bases, and 5 bases had no gene match. This CDR3 has 14 residues. The CDR3 is CSANRQGAYYGYTF. Here the CDR3 DNA reads TGCAGTGCTAACCGACAGGGGGCCTACTATGGCTACACCTTC.